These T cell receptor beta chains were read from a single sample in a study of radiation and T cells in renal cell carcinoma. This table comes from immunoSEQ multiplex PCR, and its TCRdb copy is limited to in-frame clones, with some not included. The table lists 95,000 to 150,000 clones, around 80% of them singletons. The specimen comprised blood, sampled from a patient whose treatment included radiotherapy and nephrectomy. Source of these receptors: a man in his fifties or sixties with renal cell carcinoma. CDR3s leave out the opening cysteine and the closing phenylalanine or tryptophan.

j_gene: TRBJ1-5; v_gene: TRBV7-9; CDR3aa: ASSSTGKANQPQH
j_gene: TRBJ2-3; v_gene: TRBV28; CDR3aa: ASSSRVGLARTDTQY
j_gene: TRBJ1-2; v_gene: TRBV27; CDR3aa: ASSSGFLTEATNYGYT
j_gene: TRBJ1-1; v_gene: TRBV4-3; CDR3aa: ASSQVGEGAREAF
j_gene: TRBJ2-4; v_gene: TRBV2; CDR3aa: ASSPGTMGNIQY
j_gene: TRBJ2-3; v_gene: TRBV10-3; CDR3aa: AISGRGQGTDTQY
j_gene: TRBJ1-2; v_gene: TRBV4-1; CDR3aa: ASSLQNVNYGYT
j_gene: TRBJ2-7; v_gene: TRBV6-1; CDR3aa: ASRGAEKYEQY
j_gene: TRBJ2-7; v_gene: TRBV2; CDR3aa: ASTRGGTFSYEQY
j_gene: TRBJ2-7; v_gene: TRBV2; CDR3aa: ASSYGTGNYEQY
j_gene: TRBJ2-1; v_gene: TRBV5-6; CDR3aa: ASSLLANYFNEQF
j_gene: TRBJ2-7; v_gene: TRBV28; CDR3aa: ASSWGQGEYEQY
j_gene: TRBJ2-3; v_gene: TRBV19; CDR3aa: ASRQGSWGQY
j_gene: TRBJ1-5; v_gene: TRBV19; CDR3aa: ASSKWDSSYQPQH
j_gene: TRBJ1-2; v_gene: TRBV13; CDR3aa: ASSWTTNYGYT
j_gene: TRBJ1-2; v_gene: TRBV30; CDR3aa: AWRWAGKNYGYT
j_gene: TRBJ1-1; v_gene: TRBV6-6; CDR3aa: ASSPKENTEAF
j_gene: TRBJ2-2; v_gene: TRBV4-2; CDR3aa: ASSQVGGVLNTGELF
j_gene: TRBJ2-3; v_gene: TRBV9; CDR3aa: ASSVDGGPDDTQY
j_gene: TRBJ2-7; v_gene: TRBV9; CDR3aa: ASSRRPTGEQY